This TCR beta chain was observed in a study of human T cells and chemical hapten exposure. Study-wide context: While the approximately 24-week study was under way, patients received diphenylcyclopropenone on the scalp every week. Diagnoses of alopecia areata, totalis or universalis occurred in mostly female patients.

Time point described: pre-sensitization, week 0. This sample's treatment: therapeutic diphenylcyclopropenone sensitization with weekly scalp DPC. This clonotype appeared a few times. At one of its ends the junction is not consistent with the germline gene, which may arise from a read error. CDR3 size: 13 residues. CDR1 and CDR2 (germline): SGHRS, YFSETQ. TCRdb processed the RACE reads anew with MiXCR; each CDR3 protein has one entry. The data contain 150,000 to 200,000 distinct CDR3 sequences, roughly 30% of them singletons. The material sequenced was whole blood, taken in connection with sensitization to the hapten diphenylcyclopropenone (DPC). This chain uses TRBV5-1 with TRBJ2-5, with D unresolved. This TCR derives from a woman in her 30s with alopecia areata. Some clones in this sample may be carry-over from other donors' samples. CDR3 nucleotides: TGTGCCAGCAGCTTAGGTCTAGAAGAGACCCAGTACTTC. It codes for CASSLGLEETQYF.